This passage covers 20 T cell receptor beta chains from one sample sequenced in a study of T cell responses to AZD1222 COVID-19 vaccine. The table came from immunoSEQ multiplex PCR; TCRdb's copy has only in-frame clones and leaves some out. Here the sample spans about 140,000 clones, 85% to 90% being singletons. Sequences were derived from peripheral blood, sampled on day 0 of AZD1222 vaccination. These receptor sequences come from an adult in good health.

The V gene is TRBV7-2, the J gene TRBJ1-5; the D is unclear. The CDR3 runs to 13 residues. Between the trimmed V and J ends, which lost 1 base and 9 bases, there was a span of 10 bases. Looked up from germline, CDR1 is SGHTA and CDR2 is FQGNSA. CDR3 DNA sequence: TGTGCCAGCAGCTTAGTATCCCCCGGGCCCCAGCATTTT. Protein sequence: CASSLVSPGPQHF.

V usage is TRBV9 and J usage is TRBJ1-2; TRBD1 agrees at 11 bases. The CDR3 has 15 residues. V was clipped by 5 bases and J by 4 bases; unmatched bases: 7. Germline V lookup: CDR1 SGDLS, CDR2 YYNGEE. In nucleotides, the CDR3 is TGTGCCAGCAGGCCGGACAGGGGGCGTCTCTATGGCTACACCTTC. It encodes CASRPDRGRLYGYTF.

The chain employs TRBV28 and TRBJ1-2; no clear D gene. Germline V CDR1 and CDR2: MDHEN, SYDVKM. The CDR3 contains 12 residues. The ends were cut back, 8 bases at V and 3 bases at J, with 10 bases in the middle. CDR3 DNA: TGTGCCAGCTCCAACGGATACTATGGCTACACCTTC. This translates into CASSNGYYGYTF.

This sequence joins TRBV29-1 and TRBJ1-1; 8 bases map to TRBD1. With V trimmed by 4 bases and J by 4 bases, 8 bases remained unmatched. Germline V CDR1 and CDR2: SQVTM, ANQGSEA. The CDR3 has 14 residues. CDR3 sequence (DNA): TGCAGCGTTGTTCCACAGGGGGGGGGCACTGAAGCTTTCTTT. This gives the protein CSVVPQGGGTEAFF.

This chain connects TRBV5-4 to TRBJ2-7, with a possible D match to TRBD1 (6 bases). The ends were cut back, 0 bases at V and 5 bases at J, with 9 bases in the middle. Germline lookup yields CDR1 SGHNT and CDR2 YYREEE (reference sequence). The CDR3 has 13 amino acids. This CDR3 reads CASSLGTANEQYF. The CDR3 nucleotides are TGTGCCAGCAGCTTGGGGACAGCCAACGAGCAGTACTTC.

This rearrangement joins TRBV2 to TRBJ1-4; a possible D gene is TRBD1 (5 bases). V lost 3 bases to trimming and J lost 6 bases, with 14 bases between them. The CDR3 runs to 15 residues. Germline loops: CDR1 SNHLY, CDR2 FYNNEI. The CDR3 reads CASSDSRGGDEKLFF. DNA for the CDR3: TGTGCCAGCAGTGATTCGAGGGGAGGGGATGAAAAACTGTTTTTT.

The chain has TRBV7-2 and TRBJ1-2, with 11 bases aligning to TRBD1. CDR3 length: 17 residues. Germline V gene sequence: CDR1 SGHTA, CDR2 FQGNSA. The V gene end was trimmed by 1 base and the J gene end by 0 bases; junction bases not matched to a gene: 4. The CDR3 region is CASSLGGTGGSNYGYTF. The CDR3 DNA sequence: TGTGCCAGCAGCTTAGGGGGGACAGGGGGTTCTAACTATGGCTACACCTTC.

The gene calls are TRBV19 and TRBJ1-1; D ambiguous. This CDR3 is 13 amino acids long. Trimming took off 7 bases at V and 0 bases at J, with 9 bases between the two ends. From germline, CDR1 is LNHDA and CDR2 SQIVND (reference sequence). The chain's CDR3 is CASKHLMNTEAFF. The CDR3 DNA follows: TGTGCCAGTAAACACCTTATGAACACTGAAGCTTTCTTT. Based on the CDR3 plus reference TRBV19 and TRBJ1-1, the full variable domain is DGGITQSPKYLFRKEGQNVTLSCEQNLNHDAMYWYRQDPGQGLRLIYYSQIVNDFQKGDIAEGYSVSREKKESFPLTVTSAQKNPTAFYLCASKHLMNTEAFFGQGTRLTVV.

This chain links TRBV28 with TRBJ1-1, with TRBD1 as a possible D gene (5 bases). Germline CDR1 and CDR2: MDHEN and SYDVKM. V was clipped by 6 bases and J by 1 base, with 15 bases between them. The CDR3 spans 15 residues. The CDR3 bases are TGTGCCAGCAGCTGGACACGCCTGAGGAACACTGAAGCTTTCTTT. Its translation: CASSWTRLRNTEAFF.

This sequence joins TRBV5-1 and TRBJ2-2; the match to TRBD2 covers 14 bases. CDR1 is SGHRS and CDR2 is YFSETQ in the germline V gene. Trimming at V came to 5 bases and at J to 4 bases, leaving 7 bases not matched to a gene. CDR3 length equals 17 residues. CDR3 residues: CASRTTSGRAGTGELFF. Here the CDR3 DNA reads TGCGCCAGCAGGACGACTAGCGGGAGGGCCGGCACCGGGGAGCTGTTTTTT.

The genes are TRBV10-3 and TRBJ1-1; D might be TRBD1 (6 bases). Trimming took 4 bases from V and 4 from J, leaving 13 bases between them. CDR1 and CDR2 from the germline V gene are ENHRY and SYGVKD. This CDR3 has 14 residues. The CDR3 region is CAISGNGGPTEAFF. For the CDR3, the DNA is TGTGCCATCAGTGGGAATGGGGGGCCCACTGAAGCTTTCTTT.

The chain couples TRBV7-2 to TRBJ1-1, with D unresolved. The germline V and J ends were trimmed by 1 base and 0 bases, with 9 bases remaining between them. Germline V gene data show CDR1 as SGHTA and CDR2 as FQGNSA. The CDR3 is 15 amino acids. The CDR3 nucleotides are TGTGCCAGCAGCTTAGGAAGGGCCCTGAACACTGAAGCTTTCTTT. Amino acids: CASSLGRALNTEAFF.

The chain links TRBV9 to TRBJ1-5; D uncertain. Germline CDR1 is SGDLS and CDR2 is YYNGEE. V was cut by 0 bases and J by 7 bases, with 8 bases left in between. The CDR3 runs 13 residues. Written as DNA, the CDR3 is TGTGCCAGCAGCGTAGATCCCAGGCAGCCCCAGCATTTT. It translates to CASSVDPRQPQHF.

The chain is built from TRBV25-1 and TRBJ1-6; D gene ambiguous. This CDR3 is built from 12 residues. Trimming took off 1 base at V and 8 bases at J, with 3 bases between the two ends. Germline V gene sequence: CDR1 MGHDK, CDR2 SYGVNS. The CDR3 nucleotides read TGTGCCAGCAGTGAATCCCATTCACCCCTCCACTTT. Encoded protein: CASSESHSPLHF.

The rearrangement links TRBV5-4 to TRBJ1-1, with unresolved D. V was pared by 3 bases and J by 3 bases, with 12 bases between. The CDR3 has 14 amino acids. Germline loops: CDR1 SGHNT, CDR2 YYREEE (reference sequence). The DNA of the CDR3 is TGTGCCAGCAGCTCCGGCAGTGGGGACACTGAAGCTTTCTTT. Its translation is CASSSGSGDTEAFF. The variable domain in full, with the rest retrieved from reference TRBV5-4 and TRBJ1-1, is ETGVTQSPTHLIKTRGQQVTLRCSSQSGHNTVSWYQQALGQGPQFIFQYYREEENGRGNFPPRFSGLQFPNYSSELNVNALELDDSALYLCASSSGSGDTEAFFGQGTRLTVV.

This clone appeared a single time. This rearrangement joins TRBV7-2 to TRBJ1-5; perhaps TRBD1 as D (5 bases). Germline V gives CDR1 SGHTA, CDR2 FQGNSA. V was pared by 2 bases and J by 6 bases, with 8 bases between. The CDR3 is made up of 13 amino acids. CDR3 nucleotides: TGTGCCAGCAGCTTACAGGGTACTCAGCCCCAGCATTTT. The encoded protein is CASSLQGTQPQHF.

The gene calls are TRBV27 and TRBJ1-3; D possibly corresponds to TRBD1 (6 bases). Germline V gives CDR1 MNHEY, CDR2 SMNVEV (reference sequence). CDR3 length: 19 amino acids. Trimming stripped 2 bases from V and 1 base from J, with 21 bases between. CDR3 in amino acids: CASSLTTPRGTKSGNTIYF. CDR3 nucleotides: TGTGCCAGCAGTTTAACTACCCCTAGAGGGACAAAGTCTGGAAACACCATATATTTT.

The V gene is TRBV5-4, the J gene TRBJ2-1; D uncertain. V lost 4 bases and J lost 6, with 8 bases in between. The length of the CDR3 is 12 residues. The germline V gene has CDR1 SGHNT and CDR2 YYREEE (reference sequence). The CDR3: CASSVALNEQFF. In DNA form, the CDR3 reads TGTGCCAGCAGCGTGGCCCTCAATGAGCAGTTCTTC.

The chain couples TRBV3-1 (or the pseudogene TRBV3-2) to TRBJ1-1, with D possibly TRBD1 on 5 matching bases. Per germline, CDR1 LGHDT and CDR2 YNNKEL (reference sequence). Trimming left V 1 base short and J 5 bases short, with 23 bases between. There are 18 residues in the CDR3. In DNA, the CDR3 is TGTGCCAGCAGCCAAGGGTTCCAATTCTGGGGGGAACCGACTGAAGCTTTCTTT. Encoded protein: CASSQGFQFWGEPTEAFF.

In its sample, this clone was seen once. The CDR3 loop reads CASSRGNNEKLFF. CDR3 coding DNA: TGCGCCAGCTCGAGGGGGAATAATGAAAAACTGTTTTTT. V gene TRBV10-2 combines with J gene TRBJ1-4; tentatively, D is TRBD1 (6 bases). The ends were cut back, 8 bases at V and 4 bases at J, with 11 bases in the middle. Per germline, CDR1 WSHSY and CDR2 SAAADI. This CDR3 has 13 residues.